The TCR beta chain under discussion was sequenced for a study of T cells of healthy individuals. The CDR3 covers 19 residues. Germline V lookup: CDR1 LGHNA, CDR2 YSLEER. The junction had 7 bases not matched to a gene; V was cut back by 0 bases and J by 0 bases. This clonotype showed up many times. TCRdb recomputed calls from the 5' RACE reads with MiXCR, one row per CDR3 protein. The sample comprises some 82,000 distinct CDR3 sequences, approximately 5.4% of which are singletons, and 7.5% to 9.5% rests with the top ten. The chain couples TRBV4-3 to TRBJ2-1; 11 positions agree with TRBD2. The sequence was obtained from a female donor in good health. The DNA of the CDR3 is TGCGCCAGCAGCCAAGATAATTGGGGACTAGCGGACTCCTACAATGAGCAGTTCTTC. This sequence encodes CASSQDNWGLADSYNEQFF.